This record covers a single T cell receptor beta chain. These data belong to a study of patients and donors after allogeneic stem cell transplantation. Each CDR3 protein gets one entry after TCRdb re-called the RT-PCR reads with MiXCR. The sample yields a few hundred thousand distinct CDR3 sequences, around 41% seen once. The V gene lost 2 bases and the J gene lost 8 bases, with 18 bases spanning the gap. This CDR3 region has 15 residues. Germline V gene sequence: CDR1 MGHRA, CDR2 YSYEKL. Sequenced input: blood, either unsorted or a sorted T cell fraction (not recorded which). The chain combines TRBV4-1 with TRBJ1-2; D unresolved. This sequence was found in a human donor who was either an allogeneic HSCT recipient or a stem cell or donor lymphocyte infusion donor (not recorded which). It is not recorded whose cells these are; they may come from a transplant donor. The CDR3 DNA follows: TGCGCCAGCAGCCAACTTGAAGGGTTATGGTACGGCTACACCTTC. Its translation is CASSQLEGLWYGYTF.